This TCR beta chain stems from a study of shared clonotypes between healthy human individuals. Broader study findings: It was only blood that was sampled, and tissue repertoires likely differ.

The CDR3 has 16 amino acids. Germline CDR1 and CDR2: SGHTS and YDEGEE. V was shortened by 1 base and J by 0 bases, with 11 bases between the two germline ends. The authors split each subset's genomic DNA evenly across several immunoSEQ plates. The repertoire was sequenced with immunoSEQ multiplex PCR; TCRdb's copy has only in-frame clones and lacks some. Among about 110,000 clones, around two thirds were seen once, and the ten largest hold 20% to 25%. As regards this clone: Its antigen remains unidentified.

All the donors were Caucasian adults who lived in Nashville, Tennessee. Sequences were obtained from memory CD8+ T cells sorted from blood. The sample's subset: CD45RO+ cells pooled with CCR7-negative TemRA cells. The rearrangement joins TRBV5-8 to TRBJ1-5, with no clear D. This receptor was obtained from a woman in her thirties in good health. The chain's CDR3 is CASSLRRSYSNQPQHF. The CDR3 bases are TGTGCCAGCAGCTTGAGACGGAGCTATAGCAATCAGCCCCAGCATTTT.